This section outlines one T cell receptor beta chain sequence together with its context. The sample is drawn from a study of shared T cell receptors in the human thymus. Per germline, CDR1 MNHEY and CDR2 SMNVEV (reference sequence). With 7 bases clipped from V and 0 bases from J, the junction kept 7 bases outside the gene matches. This CDR3 is built from 17 residues. Sequencing was performed with immunoSEQ multiplex PCR; in TCRdb, only in-frame clones are kept and a portion is missing. The sample consists of roughly 410,000 clones, just under 95% of them appearing once. The chain recombines TRBV27 with TRBJ2-1; 12 bases are shared with TRBD2. The sample taken for sequencing was thymocytes. The source of this sequence is a human donor. The CDR3 here is CASTGLAGTPSYNEQFF. CDR3 DNA sequence: TGTGCCAGCACCGGACTAGCGGGGACCCCCTCCTACAATGAGCAGTTCTTC.